The clone carrying this TCR beta chain has only a few counts. This sample was included in a study of T-cell reconstitution after alpha-beta-depleted transplantation in children. This CDR3 is 17 amino acids long. Trimming cost V 8 bases and J 0 bases, with 17 bases left between them. Germline CDR1 is MNHEY and CDR2 is SMNVEV (reference sequence). Preparation of the TCRbeta library involved a method that used unique molecular identifiers. TCRdb analysed the PCR reads with MiXCR anew, one entry per CDR3 protein. There are some 440,000 distinct CDR3 sequences in the sample; 15% to 20% occur only once, and under 30% lies in the top ten.

The V and J genes are TRBV27 and TRBJ2-6; D is possibly TRBD1 (6 bases). The TCR originated in a boy in the first two years of life who had a stem cell transplant for Wiskott-Aldrich syndrome, so the T cells may come from the graft donor. The source was PBMCs, mostly from graft donor cells, collected 360 days after TCRalphabeta/CD19-depleted stem cell transplant. The CDR3 loop is CASGTRDIYSGANVLTF. CDR3 DNA: TGTGCCAGCGGGACCCGGGACATCTACTCTGGGGCCAACGTCCTGACTTTC.